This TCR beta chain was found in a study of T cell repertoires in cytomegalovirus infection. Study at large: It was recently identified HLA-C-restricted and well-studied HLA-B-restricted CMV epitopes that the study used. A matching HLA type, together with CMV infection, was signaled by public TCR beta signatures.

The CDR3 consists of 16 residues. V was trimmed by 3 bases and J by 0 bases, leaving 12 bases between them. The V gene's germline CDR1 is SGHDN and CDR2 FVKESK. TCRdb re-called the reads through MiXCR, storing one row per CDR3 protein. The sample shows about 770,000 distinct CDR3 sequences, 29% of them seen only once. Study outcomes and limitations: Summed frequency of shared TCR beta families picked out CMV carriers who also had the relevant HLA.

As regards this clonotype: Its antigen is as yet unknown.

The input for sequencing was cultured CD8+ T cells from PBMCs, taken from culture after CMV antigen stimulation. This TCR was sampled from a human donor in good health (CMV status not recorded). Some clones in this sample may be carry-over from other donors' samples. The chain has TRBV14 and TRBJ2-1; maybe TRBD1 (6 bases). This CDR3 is CASSQTGTRSYNEQFF. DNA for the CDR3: TGTGCCAGCAGCCAGACAGGTACCCGCTCCTACAATGAGCAGTTCTTC.